Shown below are 12 T cell receptor beta chains from a single sample sequenced in a study of neurological immune-mediated disorders. TCRdb reanalysed the 5' RACE reads using MiXCR and keeps one entry per CDR3 protein. The data hold roughly 27,000 distinct CDR3 sequences, with under 25% observed a single time. Sequencing was performed on PBMCs. Receptor source: a woman in her sixties or seventies in good health.

This clonotype was detected ten times or more. The CDR3 here is CASSQGQGNTGELFF. The CDR3, as DNA: TGTGCCAGCAGTCAAGGACAGGGGAACACCGGGGAGCTGTTTTTT. The J gene is TRBJ2-2, the V gene TRBV28; 8 bases fit TRBD1. The ends lost 5 bases at V and 1 base at J; junction bases unmatched: 3. The length of the CDR3 is 15 residues. From germline, CDR1 is MDHEN and CDR2 SYDVKM.

There are many counts of this clonotype. V usage is TRBV20-1 and J usage is TRBJ2-5, with no clear D. Per germline, CDR1 DFQATT and CDR2 SNEGSKA (reference sequence). With 5 bases removed from V and 3 bases from J, the gap between germline ends came to 7 bases. This CDR3 spans 11 amino acids. This chain's CDR3 is CSALGKETQYF. Written as DNA, the CDR3 is TGCAGTGCTTTGGGAAAAGAGACCCAGTACTTC.

This clonotype was seen at least ten times. The gene calls are TRBV28 and TRBJ2-7; tentatively, D is TRBD1 (6 bases). Per the germline V gene, CDR1 is MDHEN and CDR2 is SYDVKM. V lost 0 bases and J 5 bases, leaving 8 bases between the germline ends. The CDR3 runs 13 residues. The CDR3 DNA reads TGTGCCAGCAGTTTATGGCAGGGGAACGAGCAGTACTTC. Translation gives CASSLWQGNEQYF.

This clonotype came up many times. The chain is built from TRBV4-3 and TRBJ2-1; D tentatively fits TRBD1 or TRBD2 (5 bases each). V was pared by 0 bases and J by 8 bases, with 20 bases between. CDR3 length equals 17 residues. From germline, CDR1 is LGHNA and CDR2 YSLEER. CDR3 in DNA: TGCGCCAGCAGCCAAGATCCCGGGGCCGGGCGGGCCTATGAGCAGTTCTTC. This sequence encodes CASSQDPGAGRAYEQFF.

In its sample, this clonotype was seen many times. The chain links TRBV20-1 to TRBJ2-2; D call uncertain. This CDR3 is 12 amino acids long. Germline CDR1 is DFQATT and CDR2 is SNEGSKA (reference sequence). With 3 bases removed from V and 6 bases from J, the gap between germline ends came to 8 bases. The CDR3 reads CSASYNSGELFF. CDR3 coding DNA: TGCAGTGCTAGCTACAACTCCGGGGAGCTGTTTTTT.

This clonotype was detected ten times or more. The V and J genes are TRBV6-6 and TRBJ2-2, with 7 bases that match TRBD2. The CDR3 contains 14 residues. Trimming at V came to 5 bases and at J to 6 bases, leaving 6 bases not matched to a gene. Germline lookup yields CDR1 MNHNY and CDR2 SVGAGI (reference sequence). The CDR3 DNA reads TGTGCCAGCAGTCCCGGGACTAAAGCCGGGGAGCTGTTTTTT. It specifies CASSPGTKAGELFF.

This clonotype has ten or more counts. The chain uses TRBV6-2 or TRBV6-3 and TRBJ2-3; 8 bases are shared with TRBD1. Germline CDR1 MNHEY, CDR2 SVGEGT. The CDR3 has 15 residues. Trimming at V came to 6 bases and at J to 4 bases, leaving 9 bases not matched to a gene. As DNA, the CDR3 is TGTGCCAGCAGACGGATGACAGGGGTGGCAGATACGCAGTATTTT. It is translated as CASRRMTGVADTQYF.

In this sample, this clonotype turned up many times. This chain joins TRBV11-2 and TRBJ1-2; 9 positions match TRBD1. Trimming at V came to 1 base and at J to 4 bases, leaving 13 bases not matched to a gene. Germline lookup yields CDR1 SGHAT and CDR2 FQNNGV. This CDR3 has 18 amino acids. In DNA form, the CDR3 reads TGTGCCAGCAGCTTAGGTCGGGACAGGGTGGCTCTTTTCTATGGCTACACCTTC. This translates into CASSLGRDRVALFYGYTF.

This chain joins TRBV7-2 and TRBJ2-7, with a possible D match to TRBD1 (5 bases). This CDR3 is built from 13 residues. CDR1 and CDR2 (germline): SGHTA, FQGNSA. The ends were cut back, 5 bases at V and 3 bases at J, with 11 bases in the middle. The chain's CDR3 is CASSQQVLYEQYF. CDR3 nucleotide sequence: TGTGCCAGCAGCCAACAGGTACTCTACGAGCAGTACTTC.

This clonotype was seen many times. The chain has TRBV28 and TRBJ1-2; 8 bases fit TRBD1. In germline, CDR1 is MDHEN, CDR2 SYDVKM. V lost 6 bases and J lost 0; bases outside the gene matches: 3. This CDR3 contains 14 residues. The CDR3 nucleotides read TGTGCCAGCAGCCGGACAGGGTCTAACTATGGCTACACCTTC. It yields the protein CASSRTGSNYGYTF.

The rearrangement links TRBV5-1 to TRBJ2-7; D unclear. CDR3 length: 14 amino acids. Germline values: CDR1 SGHRS, CDR2 YFSETQ. Trimming stripped 6 bases from V and 3 bases from J, with 16 bases between. The CDR3 sequence: CASTFPGEFYEQYF. In DNA form, the CDR3 reads TGCGCCAGCACATTCCCAGGCGAGTTCTACGAGCAGTACTTC.

This chain joins TRBV6-1 and TRBJ2-1; 8 positions agree with TRBD2. The CDR3 runs 14 residues. V shed 10 bases, J shed 6 bases, and the junction held 11 bases outside the gene matches. Germline V gene sequence: CDR1 MNHNS, CDR2 SASEGT. The CDR3 nucleotides read TGTGCCACCTCGTCAGCGGGGGAGCCCAATGAGCAGTTCTTC. Protein: CATSSAGEPNEQFF.